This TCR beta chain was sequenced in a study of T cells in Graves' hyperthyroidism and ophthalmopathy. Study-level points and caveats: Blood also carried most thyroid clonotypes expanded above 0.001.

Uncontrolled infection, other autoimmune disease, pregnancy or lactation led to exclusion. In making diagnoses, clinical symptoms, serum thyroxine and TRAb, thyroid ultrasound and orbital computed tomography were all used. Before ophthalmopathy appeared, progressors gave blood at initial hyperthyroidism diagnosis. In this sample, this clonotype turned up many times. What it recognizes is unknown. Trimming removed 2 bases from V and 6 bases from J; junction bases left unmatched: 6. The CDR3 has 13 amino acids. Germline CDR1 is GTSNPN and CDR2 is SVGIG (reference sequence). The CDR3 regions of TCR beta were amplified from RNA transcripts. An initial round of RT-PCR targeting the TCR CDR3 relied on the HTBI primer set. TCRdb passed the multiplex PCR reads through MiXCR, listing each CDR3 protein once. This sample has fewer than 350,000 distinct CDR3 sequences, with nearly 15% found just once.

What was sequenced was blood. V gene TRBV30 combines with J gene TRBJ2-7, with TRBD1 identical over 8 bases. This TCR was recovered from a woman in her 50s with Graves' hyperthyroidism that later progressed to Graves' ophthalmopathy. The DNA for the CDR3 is TGTGCCTGGAGTCGGACAGGGTTCGGCGAGCAGTACTTC. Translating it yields CAWSRTGFGEQYF.